A single sample gave rise to the 21 T cell receptor beta chains below, sequenced in a study of technical replicates of blood from a few donors. Produced via immunoSEQ multiplex PCR; TCRdb's table is partial and in-frame only. The repertoire holds about 57,000 clones, with 70% to 90% as singletons. The sequenced sample consisted of PBMCs. The source of these receptors is a human donor in good health. Some clones in this sample may be carry-over from other donors' samples.

J is TRBJ2-2 and V is TRBV7-2, with D possibly being TRBD2 (5 bases). The CDR3 totals 14 residues. V was cut by 2 bases and J by 6 bases, with 10 bases left in between. Germline V gives CDR1 SGHTA, CDR2 FQGNSA. In nucleotides, the CDR3 is TGTGCCAGCAGCTTATATCGGGGATCCGGGGAGCTGTTTTTT. This gives the protein CASSLYRGSGELFF. Full variable domain (missing parts from reference TRBV7-2 and TRBJ2-2): GAGVSQSPSNKVTEKGKDVELRCDPISGHTALYWYRQSLGQGLEFLIYFQGNSAPDKSGLPSDRFSAERTGGSVSTLTIQRTQQEDSAVYLCASSLYRGSGELFFGEGSRLTVL.

The chain employs TRBV2 and TRBJ1-1; no firm D call. Germline V CDR1 and CDR2: SNHLY, FYNNEI. V was shortened by 7 bases and J by 2 bases, with 5 bases between the two germline ends. The CDR3 consists of 11 residues. CDR3 in DNA: TGTGCCAGCAACTATAACACTGAAGCTTTCTTT. Amino acids: CASNYNTEAFF. The full variable domain, its missing parts supplied by reference TRBV2 and TRBJ1-1, is EPEVTQTPSHQVTQMGQEVILRCVPISNHLYFYWYRQILGQKVEFLVSFYNNEISEKSEIFDDQFSVERPDGSNFTLKIRSTKLEDSAMYFCASNYNTEAFFGQGTRLTVV.

This clone was counted a few times. The rearrangement uses TRBV4-2 and TRBJ2-7, with 11 bases matching TRBD2. Germline-derived CDR1 and CDR2 are LGHNA and YNFKEQ. This CDR3 contains 16 residues. V lost 2 bases to trimming and J lost 3 bases; unmatched junction nucleotides: 6. DNA for the CDR3: TGTGCCAGCAGCCAAAAGTGGGGACTAGCGGTCTACGAGCAGTACTTC. Its protein is CASSQKWGLAVYEQYF.

The chain uses TRBV14 and TRBJ2-3; D is unclear. Germline V gene lookup returns CDR1 SGHDN and CDR2 FVKESK. The ends were cut back, 1 base at V and 6 bases at J, with 5 bases in the middle. CDR3 length equals 12 residues. CDR3 coding DNA: TGTGCCAGCAGCCAAGTTCCTGATACGCAGTATTTT. Translated, it gives CASSQVPDTQYF.

The CDR3, as DNA: TGCGCCAGCAGCTTCGGTACTAGCGGGAACACCGGGGAGCTGTTTTTT. Its translation is CASSFGTSGNTGELFF. The J gene is TRBJ2-2, the V gene TRBV5-1; 8 positions match TRBD2. CDR3 length: 16 amino acids. V lost 2 bases and J lost 1; bases outside the gene matches: 4. Germline V CDR1 and CDR2: SGHRS, YFSETQ.

V is TRBV6-6 and J is TRBJ1-5; D is possibly TRBD1 (5 bases). The CDR3 is 13 amino acids. The V end lost 7 bases, the J end lost 6 bases, and 13 bases lay between the germline ends. Germline V gene data show CDR1 as MNHNY and CDR2 as SVGAGI (reference sequence). This chain's CDR3 is CASIGGRGQPQHF. The CDR3 coding sequence is TGTGCCAGCATCGGAGGGAGGGGTCAGCCCCAGCATTTT.

The CDR3 here is CATSREGGGGYTF. In DNA form, the CDR3 reads TGTGCCACCAGCAGAGAAGGCGGGGGAGGCTACACCTTC. The V call is TRBV15, the J call TRBJ1-2; D might be TRBD1 (5 bases). Germline lookup yields CDR1 LNHNV and CDR2 YYDKDF (reference sequence). Trimming removed 0 bases at V and 8 bases at J, with 10 bases between. This CDR3 is 13 amino acids long.

V gene TRBV6-6 combines with J gene TRBJ1-4; D not certain. The ends were cut back, 8 bases at V and 0 bases at J, with 7 bases in the middle. The CDR3 length is 13 residues. Germline CDR1 MNHNY, CDR2 SVGAGI (reference sequence). CDR3 protein: CASADSTNEKLFF. DNA of the CDR3: TGTGCCAGCGCGGATTCAACTAATGAAAAACTGTTTTTT.

The chain uses TRBV7-3 and TRBJ1-2, with D perhaps matching TRBD1 (5 bases). The length of the CDR3 is 15 residues. Trimming pared 1 base from V and 3 bases from J, leaving 12 bases between. The V gene's germline CDR1 is SGHTA and CDR2 FQGTGA. The CDR3 DNA reads as TGTGCCAGCAGCTTAAAAGGCAGGGAGGACTATGGCTACACCTTC. Protein product: CASSLKGREDYGYTF.

The rearrangement joins TRBV9 to TRBJ1-1; no definite D call. This CDR3 is built from 14 residues. In germline, CDR1 is SGDLS, CDR2 YYNGEE. V gave up 3 bases and J gave up 2 bases, with 11 bases separating them. CDR3 residues: CASSATELNTEAFF. The CDR3 bases are TGTGCCAGCAGCGCCACAGAACTCAACACTGAAGCTTTCTTT.

The rearrangement joins TRBV2 to TRBJ2-1; 9 bases line up with TRBD1. Germline V gene sequence: CDR1 SNHLY, CDR2 FYNNEI. This CDR3 spans 14 amino acids. V trimming: 1 base; J trimming: 8 bases; junction bases outside the gene matches: 3. CDR3 residues: CASSEEQGAYEQFF. In DNA, the CDR3 is TGTGCCAGCAGTGAAGAACAGGGGGCGTATGAGCAGTTCTTC. Full variable domain (remainder filled in from reference TRBV2 and TRBJ2-1): EPEVTQTPSHQVTQMGQEVILRCVPISNHLYFYWYRQILGQKVEFLVSFYNNEISEKSEIFDDQFSVERPDGSNFTLKIRSTKLEDSAMYFCASSEEQGAYEQFFGPGTRLTVL.

The V and J genes are TRBV27 and TRBJ1-5; D uncertain. The CDR3 runs 12 residues. Germline assignment: CDR1 MNHEY and CDR2 SMNVEV (reference sequence). The CDR3 region is CASRSSNQPQHF. DNA for the CDR3: TGTGCTAGCCGTAGTAGCAATCAGCCCCAGCATTTT.

The rearrangement joins TRBV29-1 to TRBJ2-3; TRBD1 is a possible D gene (6 bases). CDR3 length: 12 amino acids. V was cut by 8 bases and J by 4 bases, with 13 bases left in between. In germline, CDR1 is SQVTM, CDR2 ANQGSEA. Written as DNA, the CDR3 is TGCAGCCTCCCACAGGGTCCAGATACGCAGTATTTT. This translates into CSLPQGPDTQYF.

The chain combines TRBV30 with TRBJ1-2, with a possible D match to TRBD1 (5 bases). Trimming stripped 0 bases from V and 12 bases from J, with 11 bases between. The length of the CDR3 is 11 residues. CDR1 and CDR2 from the germline V gene are GTSNPN and SVGIG (reference sequence). The CDR3 here is CAWSVAGFHTF. CDR3 sequence (DNA): TGTGCCTGGAGTGTAGCAGGGTTCCACACCTTC.

The chain couples TRBV4-1 to TRBJ2-3, with 9 nucleotides matching TRBD2. The V and J ends lost 2 bases and 4 bases, in that order; junction bases with no gene match: 13. Germline CDR1 is MGHRA and CDR2 is YSYEKL. The CDR3 runs 18 residues. CDR3 loop: CASSQNHKRGARPDTQYF. CDR3 nucleotide sequence: TGCGCCAGCAGCCAAAACCACAAGCGGGGGGCGAGGCCAGATACGCAGTATTTT.

This sequence joins TRBV30 and TRBJ2-5; TRBD2 aligns across 7 bases. The CDR3 spans 13 residues. Germline trimming cut 1 base from V and 2 bases from J; bases unmatched to any gene: 1. CDR1 is GTSNPN, CDR2 SVGIG, per germline (reference sequence). The CDR3, as DNA: TGTGCCTGGAGTGGAGCGGGGCAAGAGACCCAGTACTTC. It codes for CAWSGAGQETQYF.

This chain uses TRBV13 with TRBJ2-1; 10 bases are shared with TRBD2. Germline CDR1 PRHDT, CDR2 FYEKMQ (reference sequence). With V trimmed by 4 bases and J by 5 bases, 2 bases remained unmatched. The CDR3 has 14 amino acids. Here the CDR3 reads CASSSLAGDNEQFF. The CDR3 region has the DNA TGTGCCAGCAGCTCCCTAGCGGGAGACAATGAGCAGTTCTTC.

This sequence joins TRBV12-5 and TRBJ2-7, with unresolved D. Trimming stripped 4 bases from V and 4 bases from J, with 11 bases between. This CDR3 has 13 residues. Germline V gene sequence: CDR1 LGHNT, CDR2 FRNRAP. This CDR3 reads CASGSQNLYEQYF. Written as DNA, the CDR3 is TGTGCTAGTGGTTCGCAGAACCTTTACGAGCAGTACTTC.

The rearrangement links TRBV21-1 to TRBJ2-3; the table's D call, TRBD2, was not checked against the DNA. TRBV21-1 is termed a pseudogene. This CDR3 is 13 amino acids long. The CDR3 DNA sequence: TGTGCCAGCATAGCGGGGGTCCCAGATACGCAGTATTTT. This sequence encodes CASIAGVPDTQYF.

The chain's CDR3 is CASRPAGQGNSYEQYF. The CDR3 nucleotides are TGTGCCAGCAGACCAGCGGGACAGGGTAATTCCTACGAGCAGTACTTC. The rearrangement uses TRBV11-2 and TRBJ2-7, with TRBD1 matching 9 bases. Germline CDR1 is SGHAT and CDR2 is FQNNGV. The CDR3 totals 16 residues. V shed 6 bases and J 1 base; nucleotides not matched to a gene: 10.

This clone was seen once. CDR3: CSVIPSTKPNEQFF. The CDR3 DNA is TGCAGCGTTATCCCCTCGACAAAACCCAATGAGCAGTTCTTC. The chain carries TRBV29-1 and TRBJ2-1; D gene ambiguous. Germline-derived CDR1 and CDR2 are SQVTM and ANQGSEA. V dropped 5 bases and J dropped 6 bases, with 17 bases sitting between them. The CDR3 consists of 14 residues.